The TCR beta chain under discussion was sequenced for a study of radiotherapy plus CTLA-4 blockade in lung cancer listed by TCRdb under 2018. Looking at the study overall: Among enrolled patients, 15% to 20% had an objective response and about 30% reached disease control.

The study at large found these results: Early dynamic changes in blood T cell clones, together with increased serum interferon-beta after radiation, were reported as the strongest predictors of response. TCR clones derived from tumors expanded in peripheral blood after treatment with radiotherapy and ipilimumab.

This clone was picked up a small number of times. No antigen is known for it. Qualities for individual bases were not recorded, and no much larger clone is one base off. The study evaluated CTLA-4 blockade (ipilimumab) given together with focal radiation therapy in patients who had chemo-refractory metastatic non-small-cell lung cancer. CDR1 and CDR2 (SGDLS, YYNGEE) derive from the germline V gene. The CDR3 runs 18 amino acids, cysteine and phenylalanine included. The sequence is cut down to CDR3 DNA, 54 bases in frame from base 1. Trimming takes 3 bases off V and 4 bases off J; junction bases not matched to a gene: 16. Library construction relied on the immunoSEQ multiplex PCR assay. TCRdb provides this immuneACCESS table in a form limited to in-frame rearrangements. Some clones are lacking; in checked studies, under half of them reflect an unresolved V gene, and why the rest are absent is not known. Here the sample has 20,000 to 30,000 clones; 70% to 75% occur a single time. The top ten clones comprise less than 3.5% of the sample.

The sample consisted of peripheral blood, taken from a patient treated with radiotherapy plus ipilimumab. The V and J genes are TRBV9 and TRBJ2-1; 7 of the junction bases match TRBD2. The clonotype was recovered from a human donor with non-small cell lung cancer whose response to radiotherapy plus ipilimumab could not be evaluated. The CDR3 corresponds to CASSAREGSSGRYNEQFF. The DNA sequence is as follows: TGTGCCAGCAGCGCGAGGGAGGGGTCTAGCGGACGATACAATGAGCAGTTCTTC. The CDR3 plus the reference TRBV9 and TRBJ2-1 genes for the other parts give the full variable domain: DSGVTQTPKHLITATGQRVTLRCSPRSGDLSVYWYQQSLDQGLQFLIQYYNGEERAKGNILERFSAQQFPDLHSELNLSSLELGDSALYFCASSAREGSSGRYNEQFFGPGTRLTVL.